One sample yielded the 28 T cell receptor beta chains listed below, sequenced in a study of T cell responses to AZD1222 COVID-19 vaccine. The repertoire was sequenced with immunoSEQ multiplex PCR; TCRdb's copy has only in-frame clones and lacks some. Of approximately 110,000 clones listed, around 85% are singletons. The sequencing here drew on peripheral blood, taken 28 days after the second AZD1222 dose. All receptors come from an adult who received the AZD1222 COVID-19 vaccine.

As DNA, the CDR3 is TGTGCCAGCAGTTCAAGGGCTAGGGGACCCATGAACACTGAAGCTTTCTTT. This gives the protein CASSSRARGPMNTEAFF. J is TRBJ1-1 and V is TRBV3-1 (or the pseudogene TRBV3-2); TRBD1 is a possible D gene (5 bases). Germline CDR1 LGHDT, CDR2 YNNKEL (reference sequence). The CDR3 is made up of 17 amino acids. V was cut by 6 bases and J by 0 bases, with 20 bases left in between.

This clone was detected many times. The chain recombines TRBV15 with TRBJ2-3, with D perhaps TRBD2 (7 bases). Germline-derived CDR1 and CDR2 are LNHNV and YYDKDF (reference sequence). This CDR3 is 16 amino acids long. V lost 0 bases to trimming and J lost 4 bases, with 14 bases between them. The CDR3 nucleotides read TGTGCCACCAGCAGAGAAGGCGGGGGCTTTTCAGATACGCAGTATTTT. Translating it yields CATSREGGGFSDTQYF.

This clone was seen only once. This chain connects TRBV6-5 to TRBJ1-2; 10 nucleotides line up with TRBD1. The CDR3 is 14 residues long. Germline trimming cut 8 bases from V and 7 bases from J; bases unmatched to any gene: 10. Germline assignment: CDR1 MNHEY and CDR2 SVGAGI. The CDR3 reads CASGGTGVKFGYTF. The CDR3 DNA is TGTGCCAGCGGGGGGACAGGGGTTAAGTTTGGCTACACCTTC.

This clone has a single count. This chain links TRBV28 with TRBJ1-2; TRBD1 might be the D (5 bases). The CDR3 extends over 15 amino acids. Trimming stripped 3 bases from V and 3 bases from J, with 14 bases between. CDR1 is MDHEN and CDR2 is SYDVKM in the germline V gene. CDR3 coding DNA: TGTGCCAGCAGTTTCCCGCACCTAGGGGACTATGGCTACACCTTC. Amino acids: CASSFPHLGDYGYTF.

The rearrangement links TRBV12-3 or TRBV12-4 to TRBJ1-1; D is ambiguous. This CDR3 spans 12 amino acids. The V end lost 5 bases, the J end lost 1 base, and 5 bases lay between the germline ends. This CDR3 reads CASSTQNTEAFF. CDR3 DNA sequence: TGTGCCAGCAGTACCCAGAACACTGAAGCTTTCTTT.

The chain carries TRBV30 and TRBJ1-2; D remains unclear. The CDR3 consists of 12 residues. Germline values: CDR1 GTSNPN, CDR2 SVGIG (reference sequence). V lost 6 bases to trimming and J lost 4 bases, with 12 bases between them. Written as DNA, the CDR3 is TGTGCCTGCCATTTACATAGCTATGGCTACACCTTC. It codes for CACHLHSYGYTF.

This clone was counted once. J is TRBJ2-5 and V is TRBV7-3, with D possibly TRBD2 on 5 matching bases. The germline V gene has CDR1 SGHTA and CDR2 FQGTGA. V lost 2 bases and J 5 bases, leaving 9 bases between the germline ends. The CDR3 loop spans 13 amino acids. The CDR3 DNA is TGTGCCAGCAGCTTATTCGGGAAGGAGACCCAGTACTTC. Protein sequence: CASSLFGKETQYF.

The chain recombines TRBV30 with TRBJ2-5; 11 bases agree with TRBD2. Unmatched junction bases numbered 5, after V lost 5 bases and J lost 3 bases. This CDR3 spans 14 amino acids. CDR1 is GTSNPN and CDR2 is SVGIG in the germline V gene (reference sequence). The CDR3 DNA sequence: TGTGCCTGGGCAGAGGGACTAGCGGAAGAGACCCAGTACTTC. It specifies CAWAEGLAEETQYF.

The chain couples TRBV6-5 to TRBJ1-3; TRBD1 matches at 7 bases. V shed 0 bases, J shed 0 bases, and the junction held 2 bases outside the gene matches. CDR1 MNHEY and CDR2 SVGAGI come from the germline V gene. The CDR3 sequence is 16 residues long. The CDR3 DNA sequence: TGTGCCAGCAGTTACTCGGGGGACAGCTCTGGAAACACCATATATTTT. Protein sequence: CASSYSGDSSGNTIYF.

The gene calls are TRBV5-4 and TRBJ1-5, with D perhaps matching TRBD1 (5 bases). V was pared by 0 bases and J by 7 bases, with 11 bases between. The CDR3 is 14 amino acids. In germline, CDR1 is SGHNT, CDR2 YYREEE (reference sequence). The CDR3 region is CASSLAGQGQPQHF. CDR3 DNA: TGTGCCAGCAGCTTGGCGGGGCAGGGCCAGCCCCAGCATTTT. The entire variable domain, with the rest obtained from reference TRBV5-4 and TRBJ1-5, is as follows: ETGVTQSPTHLIKTRGQQVTLRCSSQSGHNTVSWYQQALGQGPQFIFQYYREEENGRGNFPPRFSGLQFPNYSSELNVNALELDDSALYLCASSLAGQGQPQHFGDGTRLSIL.

This rearrangement joins TRBV3-1 (or the pseudogene TRBV3-2) to TRBJ2-5; no reliable D call. CDR1 and CDR2 from the germline V gene are LGHDT and YNNKEL (reference sequence). V gave up 1 base and J gave up 6 bases, with 18 bases separating them. The CDR3 is 16 amino acids. The CDR3, as DNA: TGTGCCAGCAGCCAAGCGGACCACGGGCTAAGACAGACCCAGTACTTC. Translation gives CASSQADHGLRQTQYF.

The chain carries TRBV19 and TRBJ1-5; D not certain. The CDR3 is 13 amino acids. CDR1 and CDR2 from the germline V gene are LNHDA and SQIVND (reference sequence). Trimming cost V 7 bases and J 0 bases, with 7 bases left between them. CDR3 in amino acids: CASTLDSNQPQHF. CDR3 nucleotide sequence: TGTGCCAGTACATTGGATAGCAATCAGCCCCAGCATTTT.

This chain uses TRBV4-3 with TRBJ1-1; D call uncertain. V shed 0 bases and J shed 3 bases, with 5 bases lying between them. Germline V gives CDR1 LGHNA, CDR2 YSLEER. The length of the CDR3 is 13 residues. CDR3 bases: TGCGCCAGCAGCCAAGATTCTGACACTGAAGCTTTCTTT. Its translation is CASSQDSDTEAFF.

V is TRBV28 and J is TRBJ1-4, with a weak D call TRBD1 (5 bases). The CDR3 has 16 residues. Trimming stripped 2 bases from V and 8 bases from J, with 18 bases between. Germline assignment: CDR1 MDHEN and CDR2 SYDVKM. For the CDR3, the DNA is TGTGCCAGCAGTTTAGGTACGGGGGGTGCGTTGGAAAAACTGTTTTTT. Its protein is CASSLGTGGALEKLFF.

J is TRBJ2-7 and V is TRBV7-3; no clear D gene. The CDR3 runs to 13 residues. Germline V lookup: CDR1 SGHTA, CDR2 FQGTGA. Trimming cost V 1 base and J 3 bases, with 7 bases left between them. The CDR3 DNA is TGTGCCAGCAGCTTAAACGGCGGCTACGAGCAGTACTTC. This gives the protein CASSLNGGYEQYF.

The rearrangement uses TRBV5-1 and TRBJ1-6; no clear D gene. Germline assignment: CDR1 SGHRS and CDR2 YFSETQ. V lost 6 bases to trimming and J lost 8 bases, with 18 bases between them. This CDR3 has 15 amino acids. The CDR3 region is CASTLLIGSDSPLHF. The CDR3 DNA reads as TGCGCCAGCACGTTACTGATAGGTTCGGATTCACCCCTCCACTTT.

In nucleotides, the CDR3 is TGCAGTGCTAGTCTTTCTCCCTCCTATAATTCACCCCTCCACTTT. Its translation is CSASLSPSYNSPLHF. The V call is TRBV20-1, the J call TRBJ1-6; D not certain. The CDR3 sequence is 15 residues long. The germline V gene has CDR1 DFQATT and CDR2 SNEGSKA (reference sequence). The germline V and J ends were trimmed by 3 bases and 0 bases, with 9 bases remaining between them.

V is TRBV5-4 and J is TRBJ2-2, with D tentatively TRBD2 (7 bases). V dropped 7 bases and J dropped 1 base, with 17 bases sitting between them. The CDR3 covers 16 residues. Germline V CDR1 and CDR2: SGHNT, YYREEE (reference sequence). The CDR3 bases are TGTGCCAGCCACAAGGGGGGGGCGAAGAACACCGGGGAGCTGTTTTTT. It yields the protein CASHKGGAKNTGELFF.

The chain carries TRBV7-2 and TRBJ1-3; TRBD1 matches 10 bases. After removal of 7 bases from V and 0 bases from J, the junction contained 3 bases not matched to a gene. Germline values: CDR1 SGHTA, CDR2 FQGNSA. The CDR3 has 15 amino acids. The CDR3 DNA is TGTGCCAGCACCGGGGACAGGGGCTCTGGAAACACCATATATTTT. Translation: CASTGDRGSGNTIYF.

CDR3 region: CASSVEDREGGYTF. The CDR3 DNA follows: TGTGCCAGCAGCGTAGAGGACAGGGAGGGAGGCTACACCTTC. The gene calls are TRBV9 and TRBJ1-2, with 8 bases fitting TRBD1. The CDR3 totals 14 residues. Germline V gene lookup returns CDR1 SGDLS and CDR2 YYNGEE. Germline trimming cut 0 bases from V and 8 bases from J; bases unmatched to any gene: 6.

The V and J genes are TRBV6-1 and TRBJ1-5; 8 nucleotides match TRBD1. Germline assignment: CDR1 MNHNS and CDR2 SASEGT. The CDR3 totals 15 residues. V lost 6 bases to trimming and J lost 0 bases; unmatched junction nucleotides: 4. This chain's CDR3 is CASSLTGGSNQPQHF. The CDR3, as DNA: TGTGCCAGCAGCTTAACAGGGGGTAGCAATCAGCCCCAGCATTTT.

This clone was found a few times. This chain joins TRBV5-1 and TRBJ2-5; possible D gene TRBD1, 7 bases. CDR3 length equals 14 residues. V was pared by 4 bases and J by 3 bases, with 13 bases between. Germline V gene sequence: CDR1 SGHRS, CDR2 YFSETQ. CDR3 region: CASSPGDRKETQYF. CDR3 nucleotides: TGCGCCAGCAGCCCGGGGGACAGAAAAGAGACCCAGTACTTC.

This clone was seen only a few times. This rearrangement joins TRBV4-1 to TRBJ1-5; D uncertain. Germline V CDR1 and CDR2: MGHRA, YSYEKL. This CDR3 is 13 amino acids long. The V end lost 4 bases, the J end lost 6 bases, and 10 bases lay between the germline ends. CDR3 region: CASSPGRAQPQHF. CDR3 DNA sequence: TGCGCCAGCAGCCCCGGACGAGCTCAGCCCCAGCATTTT.

V is TRBV4-1 and J is TRBJ2-6; 7 bases are shared with TRBD1. Unmatched junction bases numbered 14, after V lost 3 bases and J lost 9 bases. The germline CDR1 and CDR2 sequences are MGHRA and YSYEKL. The CDR3 runs to 17 residues. The CDR3 here is CASSQTITRDRDNVLTF. In nucleotides, the CDR3 is TGCGCCAGCAGCCAGACTATAACTCGAGACAGGGACAACGTCCTGACTTTC.

This chain links TRBV3-1 (or the pseudogene TRBV3-2) with TRBJ1-1, with D unresolved. The germline V gene has CDR1 LGHDT and CDR2 YNNKEL (reference sequence). V was pared by 4 bases and J by 11 bases, with 14 bases between. The CDR3 is made up of 12 amino acids. The CDR3 loop is CASSPSPQSAFF. As DNA, the CDR3 is TGTGCCAGCAGCCCTAGCCCCCAGTCGGCTTTCTTT.

The chain has TRBV30 and TRBJ1-2; D is undetermined. The CDR3 covers 12 residues. V was pared by 4 bases and J by 3 bases, with 9 bases between. Germline V gene sequence: CDR1 GTSNPN, CDR2 SVGIG (reference sequence). The CDR3 protein is CAWTRTDYGYTF. The CDR3 bases are TGTGCCTGGACCCGGACTGACTATGGCTACACCTTC.

The chain has TRBV4-1 and TRBJ1-4, with TRBD1 identical over 8 bases. CDR3 size: 16 residues. Germline lookup yields CDR1 MGHRA and CDR2 YSYEKL. Trimming cost V 4 bases and J 7 bases; bases outside gene matches: 11. The CDR3 loop reads CASSRNRGQGVEKLFF. CDR3 nucleotides: TGCGCCAGCAGCCGTAACCGAGGACAGGGTGTTGAAAAACTGTTTTTT.

The V gene is TRBV6-5, the J gene TRBJ2-3; 8 nucleotides line up with TRBD1. Germline values: CDR1 MNHEY, CDR2 SVGAGI. The junction had 2 bases not matched to a gene; V was cut back by 9 bases and J by 0 bases. The CDR3 spans 13 residues. The CDR3 is CASGQGSTDTQYF. Written as DNA, the CDR3 is TGTGCCAGTGGACAGGGAAGCACAGATACGCAGTATTTT.